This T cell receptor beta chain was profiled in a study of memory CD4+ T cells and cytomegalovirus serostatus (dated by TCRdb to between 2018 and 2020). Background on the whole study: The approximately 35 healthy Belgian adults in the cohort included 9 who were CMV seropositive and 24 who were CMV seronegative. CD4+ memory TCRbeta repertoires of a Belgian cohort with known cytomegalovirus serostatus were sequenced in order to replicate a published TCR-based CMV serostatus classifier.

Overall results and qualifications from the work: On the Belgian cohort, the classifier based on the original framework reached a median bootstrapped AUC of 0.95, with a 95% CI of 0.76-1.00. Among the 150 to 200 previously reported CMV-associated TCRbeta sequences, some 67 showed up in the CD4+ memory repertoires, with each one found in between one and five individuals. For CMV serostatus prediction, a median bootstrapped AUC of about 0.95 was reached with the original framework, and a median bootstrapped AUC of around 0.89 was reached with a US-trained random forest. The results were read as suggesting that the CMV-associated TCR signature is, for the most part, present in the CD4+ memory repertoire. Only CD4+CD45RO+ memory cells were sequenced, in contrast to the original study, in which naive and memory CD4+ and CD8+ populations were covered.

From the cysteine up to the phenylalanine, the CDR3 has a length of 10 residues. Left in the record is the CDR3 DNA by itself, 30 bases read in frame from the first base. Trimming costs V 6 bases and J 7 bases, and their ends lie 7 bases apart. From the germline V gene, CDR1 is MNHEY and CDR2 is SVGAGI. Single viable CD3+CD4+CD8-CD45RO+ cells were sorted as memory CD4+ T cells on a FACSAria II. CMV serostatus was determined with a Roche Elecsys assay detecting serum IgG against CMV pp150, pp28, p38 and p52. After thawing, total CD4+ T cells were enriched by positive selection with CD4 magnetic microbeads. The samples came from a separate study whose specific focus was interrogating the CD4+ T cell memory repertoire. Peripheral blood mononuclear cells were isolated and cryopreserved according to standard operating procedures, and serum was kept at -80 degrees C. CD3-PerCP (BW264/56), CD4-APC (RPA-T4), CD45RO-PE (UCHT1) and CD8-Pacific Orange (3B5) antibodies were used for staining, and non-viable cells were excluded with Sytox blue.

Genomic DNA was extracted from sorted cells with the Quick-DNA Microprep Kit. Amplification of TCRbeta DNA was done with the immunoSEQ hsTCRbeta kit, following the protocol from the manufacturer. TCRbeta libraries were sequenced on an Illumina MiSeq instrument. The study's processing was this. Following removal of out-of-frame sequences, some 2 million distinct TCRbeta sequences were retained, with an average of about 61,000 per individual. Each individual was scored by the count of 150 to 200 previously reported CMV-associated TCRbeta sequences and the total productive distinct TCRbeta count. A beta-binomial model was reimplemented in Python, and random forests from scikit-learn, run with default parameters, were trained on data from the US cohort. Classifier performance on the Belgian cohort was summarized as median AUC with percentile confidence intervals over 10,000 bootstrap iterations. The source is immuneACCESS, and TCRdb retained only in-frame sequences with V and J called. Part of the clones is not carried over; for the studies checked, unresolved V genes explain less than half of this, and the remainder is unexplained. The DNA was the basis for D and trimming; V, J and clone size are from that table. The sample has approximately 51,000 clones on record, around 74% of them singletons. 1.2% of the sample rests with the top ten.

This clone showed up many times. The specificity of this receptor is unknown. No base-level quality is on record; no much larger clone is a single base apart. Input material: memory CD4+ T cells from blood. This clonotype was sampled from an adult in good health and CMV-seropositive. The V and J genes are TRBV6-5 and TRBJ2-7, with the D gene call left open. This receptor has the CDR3 CASREVEQYF. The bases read TGTGCCAGCAGGGAAGTGGAGCAGTACTTC.